This T cell receptor (beta chain) was identified during a study of beta chain features in type 1 diabetes. Study context: Cell yields, gender and age were comparable in patients and healthy donors.

The study reverse transcribed the entire isolated RNA, so it sequenced expressed TCRB transcripts. The assay was immunoSEQ multiplex PCR, and TCRdb's table has in-frame clones only and misses some. The sample records roughly 730,000 clones, roughly 12% being singletons. Study-wide points: People with Type 1 diabetes carried modestly yet significantly shorter TCRB CDR3s in all four CD4+ subsets. Insertions at VDJ junctions were less frequent in type 1 diabetes patients. These patients also deleted more nucleotides at the same junctions. A potential PCR bias toward shorter templates would be equal in patient and control samples.

In the case of this clone: The antigen is undetermined.

V gave up 4 bases and J gave up 5 bases, with 8 bases separating them. CDR1 and CDR2 (germline): GTSNPN, SVGIG (reference sequence). The CDR3 is 11 residues long. The J gene is TRBJ2-5, the V gene TRBV30; no clear D gene. Specimen: naive CD4+ T cells from blood. The receptor was isolated from a man between 18 and 35 years old with type 1 diabetes. In nucleotides, the CDR3 is TGTGCCTGGAAGGTTCGGGAGACCCAGTACTTC. Translating it yields CAWKVRETQYF.